The subject of this entry is one T cell receptor beta chain. The record originates from a study of blood T cell repertoires in COVID-19. The wider study: Some COVID-19 samples were acute and others convalescent; all came from the United States, Italy and Spain. T cells, B-cell-depleted T cells, or PBMCs provided the cDNA or gDNA that served as material.

In the original processing: Reference gene primer amplification gave nucleated cell count estimates. Here immunoSEQ multiplex PCR was the method, and the copy in TCRdb shows in-frame clones only, minus some. The V and J calls and clone size are taken from that table; D and trimming were inferred from the DNA. This sample has 100,000 to 150,000 clones, with roughly 83% found just once. The CDR3 loop spans 15 amino acids. From germline, CDR1 is MNHEY and CDR2 SVGEGT. Trimming removed 4 bases from V and 5 bases from J; junction bases left unmatched: 5. This sequence joins TRBV6-2 or TRBV6-3 and TRBJ2-7; 13 bases are shared with TRBD2. The sequenced sample consisted of peripheral blood. This TCR was recovered from a woman younger than 45 who had recovered from COVID-19. The DNA for the CDR3 is TGTGCCAGCAGTTTCAAGACTAGCGGGGGGCACGAGCAGTACTTC. Encoded protein: CASSFKTSGGHEQYF.